A selection of T cell receptor beta chains follows, all from one sample in a study of shared clonotypes between healthy human individuals. Clones were read by immunoSEQ multiplex PCR, and TCRdb kept only the in-frame ones, dropping some. The sample lists over 950,000 clones; around 77% were seen once. The sequencing sample was made of memory CD4+ T cells from PBMCs. The receptors were sampled from a man aged 18-30 years in good health. Some clones in this sample may be carry-over from other donors' samples. CDR3s leave out the opening cysteine and the closing phenylalanine or tryptophan. The order of the fields is clone size, J gene, V gene, CDR3 protein. Clone size is given for some rows only: seen once, a few or many times, or a class if the clone is expanded.

. TRBJ1-6 TRBV28 ASRDRAIWSPLH
. TRBJ2-2 TRBV4-3 ASSQDPGLAGVMF
. TRBJ1-2 TRBV5-1 ASSPDSGDYGYT
. TRBJ1-5 TRBV5-1 ASSPGTGRDQPQH
. TRBJ2-7 TRBV7-3 ASSLRQDSYEQY
. TRBJ2-2 TRBV10-2 ASRRGTSGATGELF
. TRBJ1-3 TRBV5-1 ASSLGGSGNTIY
. TRBJ2-1 TRBV4-2 ASSVEGASQGNEQF
. TRBJ2-5 TRBV10-3 AISEGDRGSKETQY
. TRBJ1-5 TRBV5-8 ASNQQTNQPQH
few TRBJ2-7 TRBV7-9 ASSSSPSTYEQY
. TRBJ1-5 TRBV11-2 ASSSQSNQPQH
. TRBJ2-1 TRBV5-1 ASSLDGGYNEQF
. TRBJ1-1 TRBV10-2 ASRDGDYTEAF
. TRBJ2-7 TRBV28 AIGSPSGYEQY
. TRBJ2-7 TRBV12-5 ASGLVSSGRYKY
. TRBJ1-5 TRBV15 ATSTNNQPQH
. TRBJ2-2 TRBV2 ASSELAAGRTGELF
. TRBJ2-1 TRBV2 ASTILGAAGEQF
. TRBJ1-5 TRBV10-1 ASSESQNQPQH
many TRBJ2-3 TRBV9 ASSVVPSTDTQY
. TRBJ1-3 TRBV11-3 ASSQGPGNTIY
. TRBJ1-2 TRBV7-9 ASSLDSRGYT
. TRBJ2-5 TRBV5-4 ASSPRLGENLQETQY
few TRBJ1-2 TRBV18 ASSPPQPGEGYT
. TRBJ2-2 TRBV28 ATRGSLNTGELF
. TRBJ1-2 TRBV6-1 ASSRSDRDSYGYT
. TRBJ2-7 TRBV19 ASSMREGTARQY
. TRBJ2-3 TRBV28 ASRGQGAGTDTQY
. TRBJ2-5 TRBV5-6 ASSGARGVGTQY
few TRBJ1-4 TRBV28 ASSLQGANEKLF
. TRBJ1-2 TRBV15 ATSKLTGRSGYT
once TRBJ2-7 TRBV29-1 SVVGQGAYEQY
few TRBJ2-1 TRBV9 ASSVGTSGYNEQF
. TRBJ2-7 TRBV7-9 ASSLGGMAIEQY
. TRBJ1-5 TRBV6-5 ASTVGQGQPQH
few TRBJ1-5 TRBV30 AWSSGVGNQPQH
. TRBJ1-3 TRBV18 ASSPMLGTEGSGNTIY
once TRBJ1-3 TRBV30 AWETGTAGNTIY
. TRBJ2-2 TRBV2 ASGGSVTGELF
. TRBJ2-1 TRBV5-4 ASSRDRGLYNEQF
. TRBJ2-2 TRBV9 ASSEGPANTGELF
once TRBJ2-5 TRBV7-6 ASSLVAGGQGEETQY
. TRBJ1-5 TRBV28 ASSRAGTGYSNQPQH
. TRBJ2-7 TRBV10-2 ASSAWTSGRVNEQY
. TRBJ2-7 TRBV9 ASSPPGGGTYEQY